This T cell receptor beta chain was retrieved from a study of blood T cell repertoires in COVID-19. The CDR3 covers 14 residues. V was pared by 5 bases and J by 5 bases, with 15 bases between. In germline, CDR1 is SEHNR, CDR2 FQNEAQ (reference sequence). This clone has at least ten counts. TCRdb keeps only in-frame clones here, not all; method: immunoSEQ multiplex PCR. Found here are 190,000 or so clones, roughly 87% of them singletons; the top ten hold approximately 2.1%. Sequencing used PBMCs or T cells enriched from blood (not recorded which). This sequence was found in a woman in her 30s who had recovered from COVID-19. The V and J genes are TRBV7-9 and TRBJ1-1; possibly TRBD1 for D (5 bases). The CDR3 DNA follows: TGTGCCAGCAGCCTCTCCGGGGGGTTAACTGAAGCTTTCTTT. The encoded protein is CASSLSGGLTEAFF.